One sample yielded the 28 T cell receptor beta chains listed below, sequenced in a study of T-cell memory formation after mild COVID-19. TCRdb passed the 5' RACE reads through MiXCR, listing each CDR3 protein once. Of approximately 250,000 distinct CDR3 sequences listed, about a sixth are singletons. Material for sequencing was PBMCs or a T cell subset sorted from them (not recorded which). The receptors come from a man in his late teens or twenties who had mild COVID-19 (a few samples of this study predate the infection). Cell type and time point are not known.

The chain's CDR3 is CASSYRTGLTTF. The CDR3 nucleotides read TGTGCCAGCAGTTACCGGACAGGGCTAACGACTTTC. V gene TRBV6-6 combines with J gene TRBJ2-6; 8 bases match TRBD1. Looked up from germline, CDR1 is MNHNY and CDR2 is SVGAGI (reference sequence). The CDR3 consists of 12 residues. V shed 2 bases and J 18 bases; nucleotides not matched to a gene: 6.

The chain links TRBV7-2 to TRBJ1-1; D not resolved. This CDR3 contains 13 residues. Per germline, CDR1 SGHTA and CDR2 FQGNSA. V shed 5 bases and J shed 6 bases, with 13 bases lying between them. DNA of the CDR3: TGTGCCAGCAGCCAAAGTCGATTTGCTGAAGCTTTCTTT. Translated: CASSQSRFAEAFF.

This clonotype was detected a few times. This chain joins TRBV6-5 and TRBJ1-1; D is possibly TRBD1 (5 bases). Germline loops: CDR1 MNHEY, CDR2 SVGAGI. V lost 5 bases and J lost 10, with 23 bases in between. This CDR3 comprises 15 residues. As DNA, the CDR3 is TGTGCCAGCAGTAACAGGCAGAACTACCTGGGGGGAGCTTTCTTT. Its translation: CASSNRQNYLGGAFF.

In its sample, this clonotype was seen a few times. The rearrangement joins TRBV6-2 or TRBV6-3 to TRBJ2-3, with TRBD2 as a possible D gene (6 bases). V was shortened by 9 bases and J by 2 bases, with 18 bases between the two germline ends. The CDR3 runs to 15 residues. Germline lookup yields CDR1 MNHEY and CDR2 SVGEGT. This CDR3 is CASGGYGEYTDTQYF. The CDR3 DNA reads as TGTGCCAGTGGAGGGTATGGAGAGTACACAGATACGCAGTATTTT.

This clonotype has more than one count but fewer than ten. The CDR3 DNA reads as TGTGCCAGCAGAGATCCGGGACAGAACTACGAGCAGTACTTC. Amino acid sequence: CASRDPGQNYEQYF. The J gene is TRBJ2-7, the V gene TRBV6-2 or TRBV6-3, with 7 bases identical to TRBD1. Germline V gene lookup returns CDR1 MNHEY and CDR2 SVGEGT. With 6 bases clipped from V and 3 bases from J, the junction kept 8 bases outside the gene matches. CDR3 length equals 14 residues.

This chain connects TRBV12-3 or TRBV12-4 to TRBJ2-3; TRBD1 is a possible D gene (6 bases). V was trimmed by 7 bases and J by 6 bases, leaving 20 bases between them. This CDR3 contains 15 residues. The CDR3 loop is CASTLGWGPLDTQYF. The CDR3 nucleotides are TGTGCCAGCACCTTAGGATGGGGGCCGCTGGATACGCAGTATTTT.

This clonotype was picked up a small number of times. CDR3 in amino acids: CASSYGIRTGELFF. CDR3 nucleotide sequence: TGTGCCAGCAGTTACGGCATACGGACCGGGGAGCTGTTTTTT. The chain is built from TRBV6-2 or TRBV6-3 and TRBJ2-2; D uncertain. Per germline, CDR1 MNHEY and CDR2 SVGEGT. V was cut by 2 bases and J by 5 bases, with 9 bases left in between. This CDR3 has 14 residues.

This chain connects TRBV7-9 to TRBJ2-2; 7 positions agree with TRBD1. The V gene's germline CDR1 is SEHNR and CDR2 FQNEAQ (reference sequence). This CDR3 comprises 13 residues. Trimming removed 2 bases from V and 14 bases from J; junction bases left unmatched: 8. CDR3: CASSLLGTAGLFF. In DNA form, the CDR3 reads TGTGCCAGCAGCTTACTCGGGACAGCCGGACTGTTTTTT. The whole variable domain, remainder taken from reference TRBV7-9 and TRBJ2-2, is DTGVSQNPRHKITKRGQNVTFRCDPISEHNRLYWYRQTLGQGPEFLTYFQNEAQLEKSRLLSDRFSAERPKGSFSTLEIQRTEQGDSAMYLCASSLLGTAGLFFGEGSRLTVL.

The chain couples TRBV4-3 to TRBJ1-2, with D possibly matching TRBD1 (5 bases). Trimming left V 0 bases short and J 7 bases short, with 9 bases between. Germline V gene data show CDR1 as LGHNA and CDR2 as YSLEER. The CDR3 runs 13 residues. The DNA for the CDR3 is TGCGCCAGCAGCCAAGATACTCAGGGTGGCTACACCTTC. Translated, it gives CASSQDTQGGYTF.

The rearrangement joins TRBV7-6 to TRBJ2-1; 7 bases are a match to TRBD1. The CDR3 extends over 16 amino acids. Trimming took 8 bases from V and 2 from J; bases not matched to a gene: 12. Germline V gene lookup returns CDR1 SGHVS and CDR2 FNYEAQ. The CDR3 region has the DNA TGTGCCAGCGTAAGGTACCGACAGGGACCCTACAATGAGCAGTTCTTC. Protein: CASVRYRQGPYNEQFF.

This chain uses TRBV20-1 with TRBJ2-1; TRBD2 agrees at 12 bases. Looked up from germline, CDR1 is DFQATT and CDR2 is SNEGSKA (reference sequence). The CDR3 contains 16 residues. The CDR3 here is CSAQEPGLAGGNEQFF. The CDR3 bases are TGCAGCGCACAAGAGCCGGGACTAGCGGGTGGGAATGAGCAGTTCTTC.

This chain joins TRBV7-6 and TRBJ2-1; a weak D match, TRBD2 (6 bases). Germline loops: CDR1 SGHVS, CDR2 FNYEAQ. CDR3 length: 13 amino acids. V lost 5 bases to trimming and J lost 7 bases, with 12 bases between them. The CDR3 region is CASSPTRVNEQFF. DNA of the CDR3: TGTGCCAGCAGCCCGACTAGGGTAAATGAGCAGTTCTTC.

This clonotype was observed a handful of times. The V gene is TRBV12-3 or TRBV12-4, the J gene TRBJ1-5; D possibly corresponds to TRBD1 (6 bases). The CDR3 contains 15 residues. Trimming stripped 0 bases from V and 5 bases from J, with 11 bases between. The CDR3 coding sequence is TGTGCCAGCAGTTTAGCCAACAGGGAGGATCAGCCCCAGCATTTT. Translation: CASSLANREDQPQHF.

V usage is TRBV4-3 and J usage is TRBJ2-2; a possible D gene is TRBD2 (6 bases). This CDR3 spans 18 amino acids. V lost 3 bases and J lost 1, with 18 bases in between. Germline assignment: CDR1 LGHNA and CDR2 YSLEER. CDR3 protein: CASSQGPPRGMNTGELFF. Written as DNA, the CDR3 is TGCGCCAGCAGCCAGGGCCCCCCCCGGGGGATGAACACCGGGGAGCTGTTTTTT.

CDR3 nucleotides: TGTGCCAGCAGTCGCTTAGGTTCACCCCTCCACTTT. It codes for CASSRLGSPLHF. The chain recombines TRBV12-3 or TRBV12-4 with TRBJ1-6; no clear D. Trimming took 5 bases from V and 9 from J, leaving 8 bases between them. The CDR3 runs 12 residues.

This clonotype was detected only a few times. The chain links TRBV2 to TRBJ1-2; a possible D gene is TRBD1 (6 bases). In germline, CDR1 is SNHLY, CDR2 FYNNEI. The length of the CDR3 is 15 residues. V was shortened by 4 bases and J by 4 bases, with 16 bases between the two germline ends. Here the CDR3 reads CASSGGHTLRYGYTF. The CDR3 DNA follows: TGTGCCAGCAGTGGGGGACACACGTTACGCTATGGCTACACCTTC.

This clonotype occurred many times. CDR3 sequence (DNA): TGTGCCAGCAGCTTAAATGGTCCGGAGTATTTT. It specifies CASSLNGPEYF. The chain recombines TRBV13 with TRBJ2-3; D gene uncertain. V was trimmed by 2 bases and J by 13 bases, leaving 10 bases between them. From germline, CDR1 is PRHDT and CDR2 FYEKMQ (reference sequence). The CDR3 length is 11 residues.

This clonotype was counted only a few times. This rearrangement joins TRBV15 to TRBJ2-3, with D unresolved. The germline gives CDR1 LNHNV, CDR2 YYDKDF (reference sequence). Trimming removed 1 base at V and 2 bases at J, with 7 bases between. CDR3 length equals 14 residues. CDR3 DNA sequence: TGTGCCACCAGCAGAGGGGTGATCACAGATACGCAGTATTTT. It encodes CATSRGVITDTQYF.

This clonotype appeared a few times. V is TRBV4-1 and J is TRBJ2-5; 7 positions agree with TRBD1. CDR1 and CDR2 from the germline V gene are MGHRA and YSYEKL. The junction had 14 bases not matched to a gene; V was cut back by 3 bases and J by 1 base. The CDR3 loop spans 18 amino acids. CDR3 in DNA: TGCGCCAGCAGCCAGAGGCCGTCTCAGGGGGTCGTCCAAGAGACCCAGTACTTC. Protein: CASSQRPSQGVVQETQYF.

At least ten counts were recorded for this clonotype. This chain links TRBV25-1 with TRBJ2-7, with 9 bases identical to TRBD1. The CDR3 loop spans 15 amino acids. CDR1 and CDR2 (germline): MGHDK, SYGVNS. The V gene end was trimmed by 3 bases and the J gene end by 2 bases; junction bases not matched to a gene: 5. In DNA form, the CDR3 reads TGTGCCAGCAGTGATCATGGGGACAGGGCCTACGAGCAGTACTTC. Translation: CASSDHGDRAYEQYF.

This clonotype was observed a handful of times. The CDR3 reads CASTGGQPSYEQYV. CDR3 DNA sequence: TGTGCCAGCACCGGGGGACAGCCCTCCTACGAGCAGTACGTC. The chain employs TRBV28 and TRBJ2-7, with TRBD1 as a possible D gene (7 bases). The germline V gene encodes CDR1 MDHEN and CDR2 SYDVKM. Deletions cut 7 bases from V and 0 bases from J, with 13 bases between. The CDR3 has 14 residues.

This sequence joins TRBV29-1 and TRBJ2-1; D ambiguous. Per germline, CDR1 SQVTM and CDR2 ANQGSEA. The CDR3 runs 12 residues. The V end was cut by 2 bases, the J end by 3 bases, with 5 bases between. Here the CDR3 reads CSVEIGYNEQFF. The DNA of the CDR3 is TGCAGCGTTGAAATAGGCTACAATGAGCAGTTCTTC.

The rearrangement uses TRBV2 and TRBJ2-7; 8 bases match TRBD2. CDR1 SNHLY and CDR2 FYNNEI come from the germline V gene. The V segment lost 8 bases and the J segment 3 bases; nucleotides outside the gene matches: 3. The CDR3 runs to 12 residues. The chain's CDR3 is CASRGTSYEQYV. As DNA, the CDR3 is TGTGCCAGCCGGGGGACTAGCTACGAGCAGTACGTC.

This clonotype was seen a handful of times. The chain recombines TRBV28 with TRBJ1-5, with D uncertain. Germline CDR1 is MDHEN and CDR2 is SYDVKM. The CDR3 contains 13 residues. V lost 2 bases and J 5 bases, leaving 7 bases between the germline ends. The CDR3 reads CASSLVPHQPQHF. The CDR3 DNA is TGTGCCAGCAGTTTAGTTCCCCATCAGCCCCAGCATTTT.

In its sample, this clonotype was seen a few times. V is TRBV24-1 and J is TRBJ2-3; D call uncertain. CDR1 and CDR2 (germline): KGHDR, SFDVKD. V lost 4 bases to trimming and J lost 2 bases, with 3 bases between them. The CDR3 is 12 amino acids. The CDR3, as DNA: TGTGCCACCAGTGAGAACACAGATACGCAGTATTTT. Translating gives CATSENTDTQYF.

The chain joins TRBV29-1 to TRBJ2-1; D is unresolved. Germline CDR1 and CDR2: SQVTM and ANQGSEA. V lost 0 bases and J 10 bases, leaving 10 bases between the germline ends. The CDR3 loop spans 12 amino acids. The CDR3 is CSVEDLSTEQFF. The DNA for the CDR3 is TGCAGCGTTGAAGATCTGTCCACCGAGCAGTTCTTC.

This clonotype was counted many times. The chain employs TRBV7-2 and TRBJ2-5, with TRBD2 matching 12 bases. The V and J ends lost 1 base and 5 bases, in that order; junction bases with no gene match: 2. CDR1 is SGHTA, CDR2 FQGNSA, per germline. This CDR3 contains 15 residues. The CDR3 DNA reads as TGTGCCAGCAGCTTAGACGGGACTAGCGGGGAGACCCAGTACTTC. Amino acids: CASSLDGTSGETQYF.

This clonotype was picked up a small number of times. The V and J genes are TRBV4-2 and TRBJ2-3; D may correspond to TRBD1 or TRBD2 (5 bases each). The germline V and J ends were trimmed by 0 bases and 2 bases, with 15 bases remaining between them. The CDR3 runs 17 residues. The germline CDR1 and CDR2 sequences are LGHNA and YNFKEQ. The CDR3 reads CASSQDGTRGYTDTQYF. The CDR3 region has the DNA TGTGCCAGCAGCCAAGATGGTACTAGGGGATACACAGATACGCAGTATTTT.